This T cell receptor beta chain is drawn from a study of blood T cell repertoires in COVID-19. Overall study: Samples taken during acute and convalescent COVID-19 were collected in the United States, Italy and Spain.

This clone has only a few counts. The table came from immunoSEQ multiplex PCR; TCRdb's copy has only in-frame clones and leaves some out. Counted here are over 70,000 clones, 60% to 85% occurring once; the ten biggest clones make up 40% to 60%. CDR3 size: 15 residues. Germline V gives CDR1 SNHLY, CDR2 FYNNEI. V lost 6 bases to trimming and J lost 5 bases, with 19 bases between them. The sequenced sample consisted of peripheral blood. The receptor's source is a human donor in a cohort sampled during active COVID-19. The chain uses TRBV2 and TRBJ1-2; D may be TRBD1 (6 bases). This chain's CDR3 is CASSGLGGAVYGYTF. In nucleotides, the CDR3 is TGTGCCAGCAGCGGGCTGGGGGGGGCGGTTTATGGCTACACCTTC.